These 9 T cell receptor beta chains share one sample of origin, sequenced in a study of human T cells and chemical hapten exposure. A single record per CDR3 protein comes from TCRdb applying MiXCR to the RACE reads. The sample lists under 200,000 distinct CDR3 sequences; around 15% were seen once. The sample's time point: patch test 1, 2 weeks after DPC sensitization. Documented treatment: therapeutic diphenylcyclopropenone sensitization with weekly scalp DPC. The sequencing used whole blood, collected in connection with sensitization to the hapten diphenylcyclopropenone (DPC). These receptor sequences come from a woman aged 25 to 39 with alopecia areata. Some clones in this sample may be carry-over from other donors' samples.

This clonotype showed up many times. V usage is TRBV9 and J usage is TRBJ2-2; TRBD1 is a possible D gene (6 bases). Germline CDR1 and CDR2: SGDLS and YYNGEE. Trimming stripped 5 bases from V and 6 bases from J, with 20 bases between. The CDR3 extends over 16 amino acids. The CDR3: CASSRSGAGGAGELFF. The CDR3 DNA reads TGTGCCAGCAGTCGATCAGGGGCAGGTGGTGCCGGGGAGCTGTTTTTT. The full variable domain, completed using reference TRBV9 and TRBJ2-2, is DSGVTQTPKHLITATGQRVTLRCSPRSGDLSVYWYQQSLDQGLQFLIQYYNGEERAKGNILERFSAQQFPDLHSELNLSSLELGDSALYFCASSRSGAGGAGELFFGEGSRLTVL.

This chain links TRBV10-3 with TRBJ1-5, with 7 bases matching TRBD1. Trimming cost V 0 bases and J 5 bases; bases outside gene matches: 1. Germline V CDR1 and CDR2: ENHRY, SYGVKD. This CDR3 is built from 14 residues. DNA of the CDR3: TGTGCCATCAGTGAGTCGACAGGGTATCAGCCCCAGCATTTT. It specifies CAISESTGYQPQHF.

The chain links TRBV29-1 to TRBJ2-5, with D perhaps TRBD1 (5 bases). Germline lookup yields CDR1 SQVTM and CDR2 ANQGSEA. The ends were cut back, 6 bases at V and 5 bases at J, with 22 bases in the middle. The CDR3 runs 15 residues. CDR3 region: CSVQNRRQNAETQYF. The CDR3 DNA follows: TGCAGCGTCCAAAACCGAAGACAGAATGCGGAGACCCAGTACTTC.

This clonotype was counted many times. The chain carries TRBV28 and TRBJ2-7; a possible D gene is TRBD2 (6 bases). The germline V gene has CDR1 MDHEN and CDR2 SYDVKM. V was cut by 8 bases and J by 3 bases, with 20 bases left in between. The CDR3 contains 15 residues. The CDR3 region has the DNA TGTGCCAGCGGCGGGGCCGCCCCTCCATACTACGAGCAGTACTTC. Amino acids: CASGGAAPPYYEQYF.

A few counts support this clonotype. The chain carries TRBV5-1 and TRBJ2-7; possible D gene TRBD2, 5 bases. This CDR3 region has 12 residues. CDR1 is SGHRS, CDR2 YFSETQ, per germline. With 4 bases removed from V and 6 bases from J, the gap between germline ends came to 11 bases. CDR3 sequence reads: CASSQGLAEQYF. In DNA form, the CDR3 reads TGCGCCAGCAGCCAAGGACTGGCCGAGCAGTACTTC.

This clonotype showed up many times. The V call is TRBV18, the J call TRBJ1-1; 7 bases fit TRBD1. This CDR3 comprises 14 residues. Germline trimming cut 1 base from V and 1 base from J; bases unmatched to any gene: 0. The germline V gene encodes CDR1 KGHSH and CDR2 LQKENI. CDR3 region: CASSPRQGNTEAFF. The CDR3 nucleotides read TGTGCCAGCTCACCACGACAGGGGAACACTGAAGCTTTCTTT.

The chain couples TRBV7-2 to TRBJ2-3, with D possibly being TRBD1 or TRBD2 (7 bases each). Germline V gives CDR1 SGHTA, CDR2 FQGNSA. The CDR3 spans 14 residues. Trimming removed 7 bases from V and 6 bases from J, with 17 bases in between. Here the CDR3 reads CASTPQGGGDTQYF. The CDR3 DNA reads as TGTGCCAGCACCCCTCAGGGGGGAGGGGATACGCAGTATTTT.

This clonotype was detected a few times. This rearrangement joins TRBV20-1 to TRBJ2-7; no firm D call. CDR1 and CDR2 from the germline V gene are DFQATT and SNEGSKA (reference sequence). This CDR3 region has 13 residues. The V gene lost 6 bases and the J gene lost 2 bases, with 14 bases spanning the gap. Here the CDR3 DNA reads TGCAGTGCCTGGTCAGACACAACCTACGAGCAGTACTTC. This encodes CSAWSDTTYEQYF.

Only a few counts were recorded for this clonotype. DNA of the CDR3: TGTGCTAGTGCCCAACAGGGATCCTATAATTCACCCCTCCACTTT. Protein: CASAQQGSYNSPLHF. This sequence joins TRBV12-5 and TRBJ1-6; possible D gene TRBD1, 6 bases. The CDR3 has 15 amino acids. Germline V lookup: CDR1 LGHNT, CDR2 FRNRAP. V shed 7 bases and J shed 1 base, with 11 bases lying between them.